This TCR beta chain is drawn from a study of beta chain features in type 1 diabetes. Background on the study: The number of sorted cells examined across all samples was around 98 million.

Remarks on this clone: Its antigen is currently unknown.

This CDR3 region has 14 residues. The germline CDR1 and CDR2 sequences are SGHTA and FQGNSA. Trimming stripped 8 bases from V and 8 bases from J, with 18 bases between. Study-wide results and limits: Across all four CD4+ subsets, people with type 1 diabetes showed modestly shorter TCRB CDR3s. In comparison with healthy donors, patients had naive, central memory and Treg TCRB repertoires that appeared more similar. Any HLA-type effect on TCRB rearrangement remained unresolved here. Reduced insertions and increased deletions marked VDJ junctions in type 1 diabetes patients.

Expressed TCRB transcripts were sequenced because the isolated RNA had all been reverse transcribed beforehand. Assay: immunoSEQ multiplex PCR; the TCRdb copy retains only in-frame clones and omits some. The data contain about 700,000 clones, about an eighth of them singletons. The sample was naive CD4+ T cells from blood. The V and J genes are TRBV7-2 and TRBJ1-4; TRBD1 is a possible D gene (5 bases). This TCR was sampled from a man aged 18 to 29 with type 1 diabetes. CDR3 DNA sequence: TGTGCCAGCTCCGTGGGGCAAGTCGGGGAAAAACTGTTTTTT. It encodes CASSVGQVGEKLFF. Filled out from reference TRBV7-2 and TRBJ1-4, the complete variable domain reads GAGVSQSPSNKVTEKGKDVELRCDPISGHTALYWYRQSLGQGLEFLIYFQGNSAPDKSGLPSDRFSAERTGGSVSTLTIQRTQQEDSAVYLCASSVGQVGEKLFFGSGTQLSVL.